Each of the 4 T cell receptor beta chains below was sequenced from the same sample in a study of spatial heterogeneity in lung cancer. Study outcomes and limitations: Tracking of tumor mutation counts was seen in expanded intratumoral alpha and beta TCR counts.

Time point defined: sample taken at primary tumor resection. TCRdb processed the 5' RACE reads anew with MiXCR; each CDR3 protein has one entry. The sample records about 9,500 distinct CDR3 sequences, about 9% being singletons. The antigens of these receptors remain unknown. Sequenced material: lung tumor tissue, taken at surgery. Receptors were obtained from a female donor with early-stage non-small cell lung cancer.

The CDR3 DNA reads TGTGCCAGCAGCCAAGCTTTAGGGGATACTAATGAAAAACTGTTTTTT. This sequence encodes CASSQALGDTNEKLFF. The genes are TRBV3-1 and TRBJ1-4; tentatively, D is TRBD1 (5 bases). The CDR3 loop spans 16 amino acids. Germline CDR1 LGHDT, CDR2 YNNKEL (reference sequence). V shed 1 base and J shed 2 bases, with 11 bases lying between them.

There are a few counts of this clonotype. V gene TRBV7-3 combines with J gene TRBJ1-1, with D unclear. Trimming cost V 6 bases and J 2 bases, with 10 bases left between them. Germline CDR1 SGHTA, CDR2 FQGTGA. The CDR3 is made up of 13 amino acids. The CDR3 DNA reads TGTGCCAGCAGGTTCGGGGAAAACACTGAAGCTTTCTTT. Translating gives CASRFGENTEAFF. The full variable domain, its missing parts supplied by reference TRBV7-3 and TRBJ1-1, is GAGVSQTPSNKVTEKGKYVELRCDPISGHTALYWYRQSLGQGPEFLIYFQGTGAADDSGLPNDRFFAVRPEGSVSTLKIQRTERGDSAVYLCASRFGENTEAFFGQGTRLTVV.

Turning to this clonotype: One end of the junction does not line up with germline, which may come from a read error. The rearrangement links TRBV28 to TRBJ2-1, with 15 positions matching TRBD2. Germline V gene lookup returns CDR1 MDHEN and CDR2 SYDVKM. The CDR3 runs to 12 residues. This CDR3 is CVSKGLAGGWFF. As DNA, the CDR3 is TGTGTCAGCAAAGGACTAGCGGGGGGGTGGTTCTTC.

This clonotype was counted between two and nine times. The rearrangement links TRBV10-3 to TRBJ1-5; D unresolved. The V end lost 3 bases, the J end lost 5 bases, and 5 bases lay between the germline ends. There are 12 residues in the CDR3. CDR1 and CDR2 from the germline V gene are ENHRY and SYGVKD. For the CDR3, the DNA is TGTGCCATCAGTGACGTCCATCAGCCCCAGCATTTT. Amino acids: CAISDVHQPQHF.